The 18 T cell receptor beta chains in this list originate from one sample, sequenced in a study of post-analysis software for immune sequencing data. Overall study results and limits: TRBV5-6, TRBV5-1 and TRBV20-1 belonged to a set of about five TRBV segments that were more frequent in patients than controls.

These TCRs are of unknown antigen specificity. Unique molecular identifiers tagged the TCR beta cDNA libraries. TCRdb processed the PCR reads anew with MiXCR; each CDR3 protein has one entry. The table lists over 700,000 distinct CDR3 sequences, 30% of them singletons, with approximately 0.55% in the top ten. The sequenced sample consisted of blood. These receptors originate from a girl under 18 with multiple sclerosis.

In the case of this clonotype: This may be a read error: a much more frequent sequence differs by one nucleotide. DNA of the CDR3: TGCAGTGCTGGAGAAGGGGGACAGGGAGAGACCCAGTACTTC. This gives the protein CSAGEGGQGETQYF. The chain uses TRBV20-1 and TRBJ2-5; 9 positions match TRBD1. The CDR3 is made up of 14 amino acids. CDR1 and CDR2 (germline): DFQATT, SNEGSKA (reference sequence).

This clonotype has a handful of counts. The V gene is TRBV7-2, the J gene TRBJ2-7; D ambiguous. The CDR3 is 14 residues long. The germline V gene encodes CDR1 SGHTA and CDR2 FQGNSA. V lost 1 base, J lost 2 bases, and 9 bases lay in between. CDR3 loop: CASSLEGHTYEQYF. As DNA, the CDR3 is TGTGCCAGCAGCTTAGAAGGCCACACCTACGAGCAGTACTTC.

V is TRBV7-2 and J is TRBJ2-6; D is perhaps TRBD1 (5 bases). The germline V and J ends were trimmed by 1 base and 0 bases, with 10 bases remaining between them. The CDR3 contains 17 residues. Germline values: CDR1 SGHTA, CDR2 FQGNSA. CDR3 coding DNA: TGTGCCAGCAGCTTAGTTCAGGGTTACTCTGGGGCCAACGTCCTGACTTTC. This encodes CASSLVQGYSGANVLTF.

The table lists this clonotype with a few counts. J is TRBJ2-3 and V is TRBV6-5; D is uncertain. This CDR3 region has 13 residues. Trimming removed 2 bases from V and 4 bases from J, with 7 bases in between. Germline V lookup: CDR1 MNHEY, CDR2 SVGAGI. DNA of the CDR3: TGTGCCAGCAGTTACAGGAGCGCAGATACGCAGTATTTT. It is translated as CASSYRSADTQYF.

This clonotype was found many times. V usage is TRBV6-5 and J usage is TRBJ2-3; D is possibly TRBD1 or TRBD2 (5 bases each). The CDR3 is made up of 13 amino acids. CDR1 and CDR2 (germline): MNHEY, SVGAGI. CDR3 residues: CAVRDLSSDTQYF. The CDR3 DNA follows: TGTGCTGTAAGGGACCTATCGTCTGATACGCAGTATTTT.

This chain joins TRBV24-1 and TRBJ2-5; either TRBD1 or TRBD2 may supply D (6 bases each). Looked up from germline, CDR1 is KGHDR and CDR2 is SFDVKD. Trimming cost V 3 bases and J 5 bases, with 12 bases left between them. The CDR3 covers 14 residues. As DNA, the CDR3 is TGTGCCACCAGTGATAACAGGGAGGAGGAGACCCAGTACTTC. Translation: CATSDNREEETQYF.

In the case of this clonotype: The junction does not match germline at one end; this may be a read error. This sequence joins TRBV2 and TRBJ2-7, with D tentatively TRBD1 or TRBD2 (6 bases each). Germline V gene lookup returns CDR1 SNHLY and CDR2 FYNNEI. This CDR3 has 13 residues. CDR3 DNA: TGTGCCTGCGCAGGGGAAGCGGGCTACGAGCGGTACTTC. This translates into CACAGEAGYERYF.

V and J are TRBV25-1 and TRBJ1-4, with D perhaps matching TRBD1 (5 bases). CDR1 and CDR2 from the germline V gene are MGHDK and SYGVNS. The CDR3 contains 12 residues. Trimming removed 6 bases at V and 7 bases at J, with 9 bases between. CDR3 sequence reads: CASRGRPEKLFF. The CDR3 DNA sequence: TGTGCCAGCAGGGGACGGCCTGAAAAACTGTTTTTT.

This clonotype was seen more than once but under ten times. This CDR3 reads CASSAGQGTNQPQHF. The CDR3 nucleotides read TGTGCCAGCAGCGCCGGACAGGGGACGAATCAGCCCCAGCATTTT. The chain uses TRBV9 and TRBJ1-5; 9 positions match TRBD1. With V trimmed by 3 bases and J by 4 bases, 5 bases remained unmatched. The CDR3 length is 15 residues. The germline gives CDR1 SGDLS, CDR2 YYNGEE.

The chain links TRBV28 to TRBJ2-6; D is ambiguous. Deletions cut 7 bases from V and 0 bases from J, with 16 bases between. The CDR3 is 17 amino acids. Germline V gene sequence: CDR1 MDHEN, CDR2 SYDVKM. The CDR3 protein is CASTNIFRFSGANVLTF. DNA for the CDR3: TGTGCCAGCACCAATATTTTCAGGTTCTCTGGGGCCAACGTCCTGACTTTC.

The chain is built from TRBV28 and TRBJ2-5; D is possibly TRBD1 (7 bases). CDR3 length equals 16 residues. V was cut by 7 bases and J by 0 bases, with 18 bases left in between. The V gene's germline CDR1 is MDHEN and CDR2 SYDVKM. The CDR3 reads CASTTFGGQYQETQYF. The CDR3, as DNA: TGTGCCAGCACCACCTTCGGGGGACAGTACCAAGAGACCCAGTACTTC.

The chain employs TRBV6-5 and TRBJ1-2, with 7 bases fitting TRBD1. V was pared by 6 bases and J by 6 bases, with 13 bases of the junction left unmatched. CDR1 and CDR2 (germline): MNHEY, SVGAGI. There are 15 residues in the CDR3. In DNA form, the CDR3 reads TGTGCCAGCAGCCCCCTTCCTGGGACAGCGAATGGCTACACCTTC. It specifies CASSPLPGTANGYTF.

The genes are TRBV5-1 and TRBJ2-1; a weak D match, TRBD1 (6 bases). In germline, CDR1 is SGHRS, CDR2 YFSETQ. Between the trimmed V and J ends, which lost 4 bases and 7 bases, there was a span of 18 bases. The CDR3 covers 15 residues. In DNA form, the CDR3 reads TGCGCCAGCAGCCTCGTCAGGGGTTACATAAATGAGCAGTTCTTC. This translates into CASSLVRGYINEQFF.

This clonotype occurred a few times. This chain links TRBV6-5 with TRBJ2-3, with TRBD1 matching 7 bases. CDR1 and CDR2 (germline): MNHEY, SVGAGI. The CDR3 length is 13 residues. Trimming removed 7 bases from V and 10 bases from J; junction bases left unmatched: 11. CDR3 in DNA: TGTGCCAGCACCGAGACAGGGCAGGGTGCGCAGTATTTT. It translates to CASTETGQGAQYF.

The CDR3 protein is CSARNWLADSGANVLTF. DNA of the CDR3: TGCAGTGCTAGGAACTGGCTAGCGGACTCTGGGGCCAACGTCCTGACTTTC. V usage is TRBV20-1 and J usage is TRBJ2-6; the match to TRBD2 covers 7 bases. The CDR3 covers 17 residues. Germline CDR1 reads DFQATT; CDR2 reads SNEGSKA (reference sequence). V shed 3 bases and J 0 bases; nucleotides not matched to a gene: 8.

The chain carries TRBV11-2 and TRBJ2-5; TRBD1 or TRBD2 may be the D gene (6 bases each). V gave up 1 base and J gave up 5 bases, with 14 bases separating them. This CDR3 is 15 amino acids long. The V gene's germline CDR1 is SGHAT and CDR2 FQNNGV. For the CDR3, the DNA is TGTGCCAGCAGCTTAGCGAGGGGGGTCAGGGAGACCCAGTACTTC. As protein: CASSLARGVRETQYF.

This clonotype was detected only a few times. CDR3 nucleotide sequence: TGCAGTGCTAGCGGCACCAGGAATTCACCCCTCCACTTT. Amino acids: CSASGTRNSPLHF. The chain couples TRBV20-1 to TRBJ1-6; D uncertain. CDR1 and CDR2 from the germline V gene are DFQATT and SNEGSKA (reference sequence). The CDR3 totals 13 residues. Between the trimmed V and J ends, which lost 3 bases and 7 bases, there was a span of 10 bases.

The rearrangement joins TRBV14 to TRBJ2-1; 12 positions agree with TRBD1. CDR1 and CDR2 from the germline V gene are SGHDN and FVKESK. The CDR3 length is 16 residues. The V gene end was trimmed by 3 bases and the J gene end by 8 bases; junction bases not matched to a gene: 8. In DNA, the CDR3 is TGTGCCAGCAGCCAGAAGTTGGGACAGGGGGCCGATGAGCAGTTCTTC. It yields the protein CASSQKLGQGADEQFF.